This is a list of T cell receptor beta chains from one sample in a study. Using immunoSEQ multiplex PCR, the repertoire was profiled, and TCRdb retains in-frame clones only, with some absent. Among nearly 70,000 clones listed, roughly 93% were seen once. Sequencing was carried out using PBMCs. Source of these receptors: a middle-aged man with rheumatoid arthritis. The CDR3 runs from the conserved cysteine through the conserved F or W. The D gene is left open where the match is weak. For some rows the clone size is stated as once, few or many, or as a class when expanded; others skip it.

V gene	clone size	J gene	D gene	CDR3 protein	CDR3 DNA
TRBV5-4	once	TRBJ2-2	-	CASSPNTGELFF	TGTGCCAGCAGCCCGAACACCGGGGAGCTGTTTTTT
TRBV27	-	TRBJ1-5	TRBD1	CASRDRGPAQPQHF	TGTGCCAGCAGGGACAGGGGGCCAGCCCAGCCCCAGCATTTT
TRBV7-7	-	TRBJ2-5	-	CASSLGSALYQETQYF	TGTGCTAGCAGCTTAGGGTCAGCTTTGTACCAAGAGACCCAGTACTTC
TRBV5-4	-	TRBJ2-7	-	CASSFSDEQYF	TGTGCCAGCAGCTTTAGTGACGAGCAGTACTTC
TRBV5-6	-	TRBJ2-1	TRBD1	CASSFDRGQGEQFF	TGTGCCAGCAGCTTCGACAGGGGGCAAGGTGAGCAGTTCTTC
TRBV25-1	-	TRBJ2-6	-	CASTGYAGANVLTF	TGTGCCAGCACAGGGTACGCAGGGGCCAACGTCCTGACTTTC
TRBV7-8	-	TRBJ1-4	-	CASSSPTDFEKLFF	TGTGCCAGCAGCTCCCCGACGGATTTTGAAAAACTGTTTTTT
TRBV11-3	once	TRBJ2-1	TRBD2	CASSLAGGVNEQFF	TGTGCCAGCAGCTTAGCGGGGGGAGTGAATGAGCAGTTCTTC
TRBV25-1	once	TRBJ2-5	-	CASSELVGTVQETQYF	TGTGCCAGCAGTGAGTTGGTCGGGACGGTTCAAGAGACCCAGTACTTC
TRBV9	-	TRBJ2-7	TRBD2	CASSESGSSDEQYF	TGTGCCAGCAGCGAAAGCGGGAGTAGCGACGAGCAGTACTTC
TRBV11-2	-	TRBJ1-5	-	CASSSEGRTPQHF	TGTGCCAGCAGCTCAGAGGGCCGAACCCCCCAGCATTTT
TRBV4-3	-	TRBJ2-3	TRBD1	CASSATGYVTDTQYF	TGCGCCAGCAGCGCGACAGGGTATGTCACAGATACGCAGTATTTT
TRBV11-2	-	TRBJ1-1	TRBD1	CASSLDGTGGNTEAFF	TGTGCCAGCAGCTTAGACGGGACAGGGGGGAACACTGAAGCTTTCTTT
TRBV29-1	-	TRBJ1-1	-	CSVEARVNTEAFF	TGCAGCGTTGAGGCGAGAGTGAACACTGAAGCTTTCTTT
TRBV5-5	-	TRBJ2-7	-	CASSLASYEQYF	TGTGCCAGCAGCTTGGCTAGCTACGAGCAGTACTTC
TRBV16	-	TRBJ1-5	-	CASSHWDTSNQPQHF	TGTGCCAGCAGCCATTGGGACACTAGCAATCAGCCCCAGCATTTT
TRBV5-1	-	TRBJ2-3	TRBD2	CASSFAIRGGSTDTQYF	TGCGCCAGCAGCTTTGCAATACGGGGGGGTAGCACAGATACGCAGTATTTT
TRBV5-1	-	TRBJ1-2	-	CASSLGPAADYGYTF	TGCGCCAGCAGCTTGGGTCCAGCTGCCGACTATGGCTACACCTTC
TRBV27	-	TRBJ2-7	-	CASSLQGEAVEQYF	TGTGCCAGCAGTTTACAGGGGGAGGCGGTCGAGCAGTACTTC
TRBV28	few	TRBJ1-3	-	CASSSRESGNTIYF	TGTGCCAGCAGTTCCAGGGAGTCTGGAAACACCATATATTTT
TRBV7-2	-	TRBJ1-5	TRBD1	CASSQTMGQGIWQPQHF	TGTGCCAGCAGCCAGACCATGGGACAGGGTATTTGGCAGCCCCAGCATTTT
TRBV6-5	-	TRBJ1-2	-	CASSQDSALNYGYTF	TGTGCCAGCAGCCAAGACAGCGCTCTCAACTATGGCTACACCTTC